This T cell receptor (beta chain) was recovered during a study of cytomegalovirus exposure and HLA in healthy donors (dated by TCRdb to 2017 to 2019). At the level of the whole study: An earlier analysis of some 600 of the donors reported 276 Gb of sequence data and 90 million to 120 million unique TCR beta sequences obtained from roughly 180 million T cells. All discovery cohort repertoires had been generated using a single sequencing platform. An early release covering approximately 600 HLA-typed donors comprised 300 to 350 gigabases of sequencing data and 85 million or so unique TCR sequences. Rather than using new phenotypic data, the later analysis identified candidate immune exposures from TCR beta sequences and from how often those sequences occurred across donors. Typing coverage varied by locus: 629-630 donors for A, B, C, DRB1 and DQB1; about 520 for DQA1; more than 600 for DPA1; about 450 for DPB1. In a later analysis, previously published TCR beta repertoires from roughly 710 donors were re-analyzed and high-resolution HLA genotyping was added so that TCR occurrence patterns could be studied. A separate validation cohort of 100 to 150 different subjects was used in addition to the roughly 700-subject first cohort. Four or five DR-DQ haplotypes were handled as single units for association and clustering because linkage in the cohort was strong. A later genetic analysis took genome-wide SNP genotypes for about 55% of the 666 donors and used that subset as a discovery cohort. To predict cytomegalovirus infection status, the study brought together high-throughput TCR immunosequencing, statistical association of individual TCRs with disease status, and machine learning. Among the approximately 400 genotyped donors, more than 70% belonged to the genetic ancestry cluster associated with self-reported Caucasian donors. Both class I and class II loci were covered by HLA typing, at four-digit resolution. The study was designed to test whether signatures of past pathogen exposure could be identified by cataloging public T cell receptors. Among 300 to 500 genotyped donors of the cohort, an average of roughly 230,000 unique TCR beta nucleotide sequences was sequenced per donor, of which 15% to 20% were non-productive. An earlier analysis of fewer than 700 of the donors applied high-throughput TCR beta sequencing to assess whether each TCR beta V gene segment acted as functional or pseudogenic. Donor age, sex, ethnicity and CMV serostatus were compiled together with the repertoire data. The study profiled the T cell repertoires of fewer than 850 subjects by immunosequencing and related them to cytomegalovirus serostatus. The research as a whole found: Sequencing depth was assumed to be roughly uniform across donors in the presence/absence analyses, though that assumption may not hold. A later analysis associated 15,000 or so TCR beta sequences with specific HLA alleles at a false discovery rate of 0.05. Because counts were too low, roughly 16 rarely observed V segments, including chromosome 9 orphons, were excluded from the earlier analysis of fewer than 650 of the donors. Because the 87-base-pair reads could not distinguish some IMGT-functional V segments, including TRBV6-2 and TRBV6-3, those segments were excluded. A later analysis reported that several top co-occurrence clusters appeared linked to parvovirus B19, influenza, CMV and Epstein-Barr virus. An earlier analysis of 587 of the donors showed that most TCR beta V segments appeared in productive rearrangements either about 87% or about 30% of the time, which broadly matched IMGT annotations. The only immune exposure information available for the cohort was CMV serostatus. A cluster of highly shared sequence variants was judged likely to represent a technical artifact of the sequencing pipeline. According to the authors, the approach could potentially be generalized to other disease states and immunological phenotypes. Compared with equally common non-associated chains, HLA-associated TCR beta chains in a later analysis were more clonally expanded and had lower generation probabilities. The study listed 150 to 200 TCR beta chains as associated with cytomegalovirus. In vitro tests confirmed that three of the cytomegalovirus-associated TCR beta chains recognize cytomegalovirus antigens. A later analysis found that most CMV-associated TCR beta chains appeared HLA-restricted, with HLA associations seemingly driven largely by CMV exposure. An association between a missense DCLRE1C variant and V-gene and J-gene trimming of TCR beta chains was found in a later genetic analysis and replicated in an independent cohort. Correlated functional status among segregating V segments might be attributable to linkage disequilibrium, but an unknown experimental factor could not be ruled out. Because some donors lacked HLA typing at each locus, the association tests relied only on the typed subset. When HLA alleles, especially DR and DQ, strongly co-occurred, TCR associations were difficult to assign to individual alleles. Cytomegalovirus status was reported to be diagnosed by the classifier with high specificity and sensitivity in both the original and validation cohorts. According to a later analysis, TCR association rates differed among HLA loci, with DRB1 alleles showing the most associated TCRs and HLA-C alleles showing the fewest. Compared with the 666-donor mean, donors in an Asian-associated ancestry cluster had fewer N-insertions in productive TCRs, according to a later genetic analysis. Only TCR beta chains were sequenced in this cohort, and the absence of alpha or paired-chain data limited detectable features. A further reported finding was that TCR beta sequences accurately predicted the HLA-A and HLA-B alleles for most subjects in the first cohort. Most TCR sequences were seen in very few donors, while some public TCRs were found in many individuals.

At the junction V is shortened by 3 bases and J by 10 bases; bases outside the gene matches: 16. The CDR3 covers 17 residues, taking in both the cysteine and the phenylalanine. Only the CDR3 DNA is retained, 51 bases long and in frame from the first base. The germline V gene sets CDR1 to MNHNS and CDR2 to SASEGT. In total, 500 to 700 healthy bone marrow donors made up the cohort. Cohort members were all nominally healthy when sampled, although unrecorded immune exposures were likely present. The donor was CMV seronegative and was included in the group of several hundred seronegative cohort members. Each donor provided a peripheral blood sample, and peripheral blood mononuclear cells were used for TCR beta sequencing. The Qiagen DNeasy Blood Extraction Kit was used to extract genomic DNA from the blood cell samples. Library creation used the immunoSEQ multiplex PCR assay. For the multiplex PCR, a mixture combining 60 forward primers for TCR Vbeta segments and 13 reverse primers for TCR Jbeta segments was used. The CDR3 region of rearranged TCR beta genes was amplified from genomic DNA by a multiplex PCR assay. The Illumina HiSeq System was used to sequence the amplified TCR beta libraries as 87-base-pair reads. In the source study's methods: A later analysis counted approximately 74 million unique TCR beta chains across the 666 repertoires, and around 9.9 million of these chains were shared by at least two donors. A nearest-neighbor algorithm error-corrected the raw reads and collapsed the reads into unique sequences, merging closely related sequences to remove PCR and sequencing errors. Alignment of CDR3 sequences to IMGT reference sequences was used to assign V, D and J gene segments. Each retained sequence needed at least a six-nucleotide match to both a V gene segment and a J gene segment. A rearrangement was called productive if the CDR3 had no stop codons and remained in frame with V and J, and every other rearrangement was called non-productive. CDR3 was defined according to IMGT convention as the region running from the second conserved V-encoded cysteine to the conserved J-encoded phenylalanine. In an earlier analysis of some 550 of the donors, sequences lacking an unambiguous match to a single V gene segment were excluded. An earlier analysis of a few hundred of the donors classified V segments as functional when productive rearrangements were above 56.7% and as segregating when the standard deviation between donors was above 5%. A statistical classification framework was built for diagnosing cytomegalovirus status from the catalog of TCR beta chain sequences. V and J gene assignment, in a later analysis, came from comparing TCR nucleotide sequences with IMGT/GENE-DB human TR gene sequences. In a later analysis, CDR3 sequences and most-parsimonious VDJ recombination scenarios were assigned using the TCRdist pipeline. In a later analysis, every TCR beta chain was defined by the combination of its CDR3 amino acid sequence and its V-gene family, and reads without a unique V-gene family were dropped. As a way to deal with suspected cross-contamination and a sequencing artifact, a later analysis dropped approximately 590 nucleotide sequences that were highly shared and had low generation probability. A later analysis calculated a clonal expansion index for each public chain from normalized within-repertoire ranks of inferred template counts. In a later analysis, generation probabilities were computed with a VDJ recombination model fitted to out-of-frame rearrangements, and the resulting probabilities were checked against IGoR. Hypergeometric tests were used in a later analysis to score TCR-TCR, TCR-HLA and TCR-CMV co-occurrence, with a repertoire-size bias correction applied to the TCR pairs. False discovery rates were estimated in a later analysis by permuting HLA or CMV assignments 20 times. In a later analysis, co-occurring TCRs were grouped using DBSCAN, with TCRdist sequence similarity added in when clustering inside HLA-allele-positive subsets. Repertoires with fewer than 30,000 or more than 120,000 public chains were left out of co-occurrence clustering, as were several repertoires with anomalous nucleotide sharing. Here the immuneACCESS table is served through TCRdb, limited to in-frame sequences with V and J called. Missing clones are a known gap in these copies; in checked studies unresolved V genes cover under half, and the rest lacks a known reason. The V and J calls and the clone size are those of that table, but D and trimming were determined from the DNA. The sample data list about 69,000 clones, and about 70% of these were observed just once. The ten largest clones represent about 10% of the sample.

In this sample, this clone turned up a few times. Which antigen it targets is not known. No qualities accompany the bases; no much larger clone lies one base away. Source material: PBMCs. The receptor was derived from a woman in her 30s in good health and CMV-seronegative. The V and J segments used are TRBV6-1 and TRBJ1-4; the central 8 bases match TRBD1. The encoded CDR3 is CASSDPGQAGVVGKLFF. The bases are TGTGCCAGCAGTGACCCGGGACAGGCAGGGGTGGTGGGAAAACTGTTTTTT.